This is a list of T cell receptor beta chains from one sample in a study of human T cells and chemical hapten exposure. One entry per CDR3 protein results from TCRdb running MiXCR on the RACE reads. Among approximately 25,000 distinct CDR3 sequences listed, around a tenth were seen once. This specimen consisted of whole blood, obtained in connection with sensitization to the hapten diphenylcyclopropenone (DPC). These receptors were collected from a man aged 30 to 39 with alopecia areata. Some clones in this sample may be carry-over from other donors' samples. CDR3s include the opening cysteine and the closing phenylalanine or tryptophan. A D gene is named only where the DNA matches it firmly. Size tells how often a clone was seen (once, few, many) or the class of an expanded clone, and some rows leave it out.

many | TRBV29-1 | NA | CSVDGRGSYTEAFF
many | TRBV7-9 | NA | CASSHYNTEAFF
many | TRBV6-5 | NA | CASSYSRAVGNGYTF
few | TRBV7-2 | NA | CASSLGHPNTEAFF
many | TRBV7-2 | NA | CASSAGRLMNTEAFF
many | TRBV27 | NA | CASNPWGGPMNTEAFF
few | TRBV7-7 | NA | CASSRQVTEAFF
NA | TRBV15 | TRBD1 | CATSRDRTAGGQPQHF
few | TRBV10-1 | TRBD2 | CASSLAGGHNEQFF
many | TRBV29-1 | NA | CSVDRIDSEAFF
many | TRBV18 | TRBD1 | CASSPRGQGAGEQYF
NA | TRBV5-1 | TRBD1 | CTSSKRTGKNTEAFF
NA | TRBV19 | NA | CASSMKGGNEQFF
many | TRBV11-2 | NA | CASSLDRSYEQYF
few | TRBV27 | NA | CATTDSTNFNEQFF
many | TRBV3-1 | NA | CASSLGQETQYF
few | TRBV20-1 | TRBD1 | CSARTSGTGSYNEQFF
many | TRBV7-9 | TRBD2 | CASSPSSGRDEQFF
many | TRBV6-2/TRBV6-3 | TRBD1 | CASSRMTGNQPQHF
many | TRBV7-9 | NA | CASNRPVFCQPQHF
few | TRBV9 | TRBD1 | CASSFRGRQETQYF
many | TRBV7-6 | TRBD1 | CASSSRQGLRYNEQFF
many | TRBV19 | NA | CASSETGANVLTF
NA | TRBV6-6 | NA | CASSAKSSGNTIYF
many | TRBV11-2 | NA | CASRSLTSTLAKNIQYF
medium-sized | TRBV3-1 | NA | CASSTQSYGYTF
many | TRBV5-1 | TRBD1 | CASSATGTGGSYEQYF
NA | TRBV5-1 | NA | CTSSPSNTEAFF
NA | TRBV11-2 | NA | CAAGGGFTDTQYF
few | TRBV11-3 | TRBD2 | CASSLGLAEQETQYF
NA | TRBV6-2/TRBV6-3 | NA | CASTARGHEENEQFF
many | TRBV30 | NA | CAWRGDRNTEAFF
NA | TRBV11-2 | TRBD2 | CASNWAGRQETQYF
many | TRBV12-3/TRBV12-4 | TRBD1 | CASSRTGGAGQPQHF
many | TRBV9 | TRBD2 | CASSPRTSGRAGTDTQYF
few | TRBV7-9 | NA | CASSRLRTATNEKLFF
few | TRBV9 | NA | CASSHNSNTEAFF
many | TRBV7-9 | NA | CASSFIQGQSTDTQYF
many | TRBV18 | TRBD1 | CASSPSDRANQPQHF
NA | TRBV25-1 | NA | CASSEWDFLAQFF
many | TRBV9 | TRBD1 | CASSPRTGEARGYTF
few | TRBV7-6 | NA | CVSSLNDEKLFF
NA | TRBV27 | NA | CASSPRRGENQPQHF
once | TRBV12-3/TRBV12-4 | NA | CASSSQSNEQFF
many | TRBV2 | NA | CASELYRERDGYTF
many | TRBV29-1 | NA | CSVEGGSTSEAFF
NA | TRBV19 | TRBD2 | CASSIIPASGSYEQFF
few | TRBV7-6 | TRBD2 | CASSSTYSSGIYNEQFF
many | TRBV18 | TRBD1 | CASSTTGRYQPQHF
many | TRBV7-2 | TRBD2 | CASSLGTSRVF
few | TRBV18 | NA | CASSPGGGETQYF
many | TRBV5-1 | TRBD2 | CASSFTSGGASEQFF
many | TRBV11-3 | NA | CASSFLGGSAFF
many | TRBV30 | TRBD1 | CAWSRGQPYEQYF
once | TRBV15 | NA | CATSSLLTVVNTEAFF